The clone carrying this T cell receptor (beta chain) is a singleton in its sample. The antigen is unknown. These data are taken from a study of cytomegalovirus exposure and HLA in healthy donors. Study outcomes and limitations: Most TCR sequences were uncommon, yet certain public TCRs appeared in many donors. Testing in vitro showed a few CMV-associated chains specific for CMV antigens. The classifier, whose performance was assessed in both the original and validation cohorts, reportedly diagnosed cytomegalovirus status with high specificity and sensitivity.

The donors were part of the roughly 110-subject validation cohort, which stood apart from the 666-subject first cohort. This CDR3 is 16 amino acids long. With 0 bases clipped from V and 5 bases from J, the junction kept 7 bases outside the gene matches. Germline assignment: CDR1 SGHRS and CDR2 YFSETQ. Measured with immunoSEQ multiplex PCR; TCRdb has only the in-frame clones, and not every one. This sample has 45,000 to 65,000 clones; 90% occur once, and the top ten carry just over 3%. The sequencing sample was made of PBMCs. V is TRBV5-1 and J is TRBJ2-7; 11 nucleotides agree with TRBD2. This TCR came from a man younger than 30 in good health and CMV-seronegative. CDR3 DNA: TGCGCCAGCAGCTTGGGGGCACTAGCGGGAGTTGACGAGCAGTACTTC. Its protein product is CASSLGALAGVDEQYF.